This is a list of T cell receptor beta chains from one sample in a study of T cell responses to AZD1222 COVID-19 vaccine. Using immunoSEQ multiplex PCR, the repertoire was profiled, and TCRdb retains in-frame clones only, with some absent. The sample includes around 100,000 clones, 70% to 90% of them seen just once. The sample was peripheral blood, taken 28 days after the second AZD1222 dose. These TCRs come from an adult who received the AZD1222 COVID-19 vaccine. The CDR3 runs from the conserved cysteine through the conserved F or W. The order of the fields is clone size, V gene, D gene, J gene, CDR3 protein, CDR3 DNA. A D gene is named only where the DNA matches it firmly. Clone size is shown for a subset of rows, as once, few, many or a class of expanded clone.

>.|TRBV7-9|.|TRBJ1-1
CASSLGQDSTEAFF
TGTGCCAGCAGCTTAGGCCAGGACTCTACTGAAGCTTTCTTT
>.|TRBV7-3|.|TRBJ2-1
CASSLDSGASGNEQFF
TGTGCCAGCAGCTTAGACTCGGGGGCGTCGGGCAATGAGCAGTTCTTC
>.|TRBV6-5|.|TRBJ2-3
CASSPQGRVADTQYF
TGTGCCAGCAGTCCACAGGGACGGGTTGCAGATACGCAGTATTTT
>.|TRBV25-1|.|TRBJ1-1
CASSEGRVNTEAFF
TGTGCCAGCAGTGAAGGCAGGGTGAACACTGAAGCTTTCTTT
>once|TRBV19|.|TRBJ2-3
CASRPTDTQYF
TGTGCCAGTAGACCAACAGATACGCAGTATTTT
>.|TRBV3-1/TRBV3-2|.|TRBJ2-7
CASSIGYEQYF
TGTGCCAGCAGCATAGGCTACGAGCAGTACTTC
>few|TRBV2|.|TRBJ2-3
CASIAGPSTDTQYF
TGTGCCTCTATCGCGGGACCTAGCACAGATACGCAGTATTTT
>.|TRBV29-1|TRBD2|TRBJ2-1
CSVPRTSGEDYNEQFF
TGCAGCGTGCCAAGGACTAGCGGGGAGGACTACAATGAGCAGTTCTTC
>few|TRBV7-9|.|TRBJ2-3
CASSPRAVDTQYF
TGTGCCAGCAGTCCGAGGGCGGTAGATACGCAGTATTTT
>.|TRBV3-1/TRBV3-2|TRBD2|TRBJ2-5
CASSQGEGLAAPIGKETQYF
TGTGCCAGCAGCCAAGGGGAAGGACTAGCGGCGCCGATTGGAAAAGAGACCCAGTACTTC
>.|TRBV28|.|TRBJ1-2
CASSLGDGYTF
TGTGCCAGCAGTTTAGGGGATGGCTACACCTTC
>.|TRBV6-5|.|TRBJ1-1
CASSYSGISTEAFF
TGTGCCAGCAGTTACTCCGGGATCAGCACTGAAGCTTTCTTT
>once|TRBV6-5|.|TRBJ1-2
CATGPYYGYTF
TGTGCCACCGGACCGTACTATGGCTACACCTTC
>once|TRBV18|.|TRBJ2-1
CASSPPTGGSTSDEQFF
TGTGCCAGCTCACCACCGACCGGGGGCTCAACTAGCGATGAGCAGTTCTTC
>.|TRBV6-5|.|TRBJ1-2
CASKGVGKNYGYTF
TGTGCCAGCAAGGGCGTGGGGAAGAACTATGGCTACACCTTC
>.|TRBV18|.|TRBJ1-1
CASSRLQGEAFF
TGTGCCAGCTCACGCCTCCAGGGTGAAGCTTTCTTT
>.|TRBV6-1|TRBD2|TRBJ2-3
CASSEEASGGPGRTQYF
TGTGCCAGCAGTGAAGAGGCTAGCGGGGGGCCGGGCCGCACGCAGTATTTT
>.|TRBV10-3|TRBD1|TRBJ2-7
CAISDHSTGNSYEQYF
TGTGCCATCAGTGACCACTCGACAGGGAACTCCTACGAGCAGTACTTC
>few|TRBV28|.|TRBJ1-5
CASSDSNQPQHF
TGTGCCAGCAGCGACAGCAATCAGCCCCAGCATTTT
>.|TRBV4-3|TRBD1|TRBJ1-2
CASSQTQGSGGYTF
TGCGCCAGCAGCCAAACACAGGGGTCAGGAGGCTACACCTTC
>.|TRBV7-2|.|TRBJ1-2
CASSFGGGYGYTF
TGTGCCAGCAGCTTTGGGGGCGGCTATGGCTACACCTTC
>.|TRBV5-1|.|TRBJ1-1
CASSFRDMNTEAFF
TGCGCCAGCAGCTTCAGGGACATGAACACTGAAGCTTTCTTT
>.|TRBV13|.|TRBJ1-2
CASSSRGYYGYTF
TGTGCCAGCAGCTCTCGGGGATACTATGGCTACACCTTC
>.|TRBV2|TRBD1|TRBJ2-3
CASMGDSQTTSTDTQYF
TGTGCCAGCATGGGGGACAGCCAAACAACTAGCACAGATACGCAGTATTTT
>once|TRBV27|TRBD2|TRBJ2-7
CASSPQVWRGVSYEQYF
TGTGCCAGCAGCCCGCAGGTCTGGCGGGGGGTCTCCTACGAGCAGTACTTC
>.|TRBV12-5|.|TRBJ1-2
CASAQSNYGYTF
TGTGCTAGTGCCCAGTCTAACTATGGCTACACCTTC
>.|TRBV11-2|TRBD1|TRBJ1-1
CASSQGDRVNTEAFF
TGTGCCAGCAGCCAGGGCGACAGGGTGAACACTGAAGCTTTCTTT
>once|TRBV11-2|.|TRBJ2-4
CASSPIREGGIQYF
TGTGCCAGCAGCCCTATTCGAGAGGGGGGCATTCAGTACTTC
>.|TRBV7-9|.|TRBJ1-4
CASSQTATNEKLFF
TGTGCCAGCAGCCAGACAGCAACTAATGAAAAACTGTTTTTT
>.|TRBV7-6|TRBD1|TRBJ1-3
CASSSQGANGGNTIYF
TGTGCCAGCAGCTCACAGGGGGCCAATGGTGGAAACACCATATATTTT
>.|TRBV29-1|TRBD1|TRBJ1-2
CSVVTGGNYGYTF
TGCAGCGTGGTGACAGGGGGAAACTATGGCTACACCTTC
>.|TRBV28|.|TRBJ2-7
CASRSGTTYEQYF
TGTGCCAGCAGGTCCGGGACAACCTACGAGCAGTACTTC
>.|TRBV11-3|TRBD1|TRBJ2-2
CASSQAAQGSGGELFF
TGTGCCAGCAGCCAGGCCGCACAGGGGTCCGGCGGGGAGCTGTTTTTT
>.|TRBV10-3|TRBD1|TRBJ2-3
CAITPGQGGTDTQYF
TGTGCCATCACCCCCGGACAGGGGGGCACAGATACGCAGTATTTT
>.|TRBV11-2|.|TRBJ2-7
CASSLGQASYEQYF
TGTGCCAGCAGCTTAGGACAGGCTTCCTACGAGCAGTACTTC
>.|TRBV6-5|TRBD1|TRBJ2-2
CATIDRGRDTGELFF
TGTGCCACGATTGACAGGGGGCGCGACACCGGGGAGCTGTTTTTT
>.|TRBV29-1|.|TRBJ2-5
CSVGGIYETQYF
TGCAGCGTTGGGGGGATTTACGAGACCCAGTACTTC
>.|TRBV12-3/TRBV12-4|.|TRBJ1-5
CASSLKGQPQHF
TGTGCCAGCAGTTTAAAGGGGCAGCCCCAGCATTTT
>.|TRBV27|TRBD1|TRBJ2-7
CASRPTTGASYEQYF
TGTGCCAGCAGACCGACGACAGGGGCCTCCTACGAGCAGTACTTC
>.|TRBV27|TRBD1|TRBJ1-4
CASSFSGQGARSPNEKLFF
TGTGCCAGCAGTTTTTCGGGACAGGGGGCGCGTTCACCTAATGAAAAACTGTTTTTT
>.|TRBV27|TRBD2|TRBJ2-7
CASSLSGGGEQYF
TGTGCCAGCAGTCTAAGCGGGGGCGGCGAGCAGTACTTC
>.|TRBV19|.|TRBJ1-1
CASSTTGEAFF
TGTGCCAGTAGTACGACCGGTGAAGCTTTCTTT
>once|TRBV3-1/TRBV3-2|TRBD1|TRBJ2-7
CASSQGLRDRGQYF
TGTGCCAGCAGCCAAGGTCTTCGGGACAGGGGGCAGTACTTC
>.|TRBV7-2|.|TRBJ2-7
CASSLVGYEQYF
TGTGCCAGCAGCTTAGTGGGCTACGAGCAGTACTTC
>.|TRBV9|.|TRBJ1-5
CASSVDQGQPQHF
TGTGCCAGCAGCGTAGACCAGGGGCAGCCCCAGCATTTT